Listed here are 24 T cell receptor beta chains from one sample, sequenced in a study of CD8+ T cells in alopecia areata (dated by TCRdb to the late 2010s). Libraries were constructed by the immunoSEQ multiplex PCR assay. For TCR sequencing, RNA was extracted from every sample and reverse transcribed into cDNA to serve as template. Entries here come from immuneACCESS through TCRdb and include only in-frame sequences with V and J called. Some clones fail to appear in such tables; in the studies checked, an unresolved V gene covers under half of the shortfall, and the cause of the remainder is unknown. This sample gives about 190,000 clones in total; less than 70% of them show up just once. The top ten clonotypes cover roughly 1.3% of the sample. This specimen's treatment or condition label, interpreted: oral pan-JAK inhibitor, 5-10 mg twice daily. The sequenced sample was CD4+ T cells sorted from blood, obtained at week 49, from a patient treated with tofacitinib. These TCRs come from a human donor with alopecia areata.

This clone was counted a few times. Other nucleotide sequences in the sample specify the same CDR3. V is TRBV30 and J is TRBJ1-5, with TRBD1 identical over 7 bases. J was trimmed by 3 bases and V by 5 bases; bases with no gene match: 4. This CDR3 is built from 13 residues. From germline, CDR1 is GTSNPN and CDR2 SVGIG (reference sequence). CDR3 protein: CAWAGGDNQPQHF. Here the CDR3 DNA reads TGTGCCTGGGCAGGGGGAGACAATCAGCCCCAGCATTTT.

This clone was detected a few times. The chain has TRBV2 and TRBJ2-1, with a tentative D call TRBD2 (5 bases). The CDR3 consists of 16 residues. V shed 3 bases and J shed 9 bases, with 21 bases lying between them. Germline CDR1 SNHLY, CDR2 FYNNEI. The CDR3 sequence is CASSDPVISGGSEQFF. Written as DNA, the CDR3 is TGTGCCAGCAGTGACCCTGTCATTTCTGGAGGAAGTGAGCAGTTCTTC.

The rearrangement uses TRBV4-3 and TRBJ1-1, with 9 nucleotides matching TRBD1. J gave up 4 bases and V 3 bases, and 6 bases lay outside the gene matches. The CDR3 runs 15 residues. CDR1 and CDR2 from the germline V gene are LGHNA and YSLEER. CDR3 loop: CASSQQQGAGTEAFF. For the CDR3, the DNA is TGCGCCAGCAGCCAGCAACAGGGGGCTGGCACTGAAGCTTTCTTT.

This chain links TRBV11-3 with TRBJ2-5, with D unclear. V dropped 0 bases and J dropped 5 bases, with 7 bases sitting between them. Looked up from germline, CDR1 is SGHNT and CDR2 is YENEEA. The CDR3 sequence is 13 residues long. This CDR3 reads CASSLDSRETQYF. CDR3 bases: TGTGCCAGCAGCTTAGACTCAAGGGAGACCCAGTACTTC.

This clone was recorded only once. This chain joins TRBV14 and TRBJ1-2, with D hard to call. V was cut by 5 bases and J by 8 bases, with 21 bases left in between. The germline gives CDR1 SGHDN, CDR2 FVKESK. CDR3 length equals 15 residues. DNA for the CDR3: TGTGCCAGCAGCGCCTCTATAGTCGGGTCCTACGGCTACACCTTC. It yields the protein CASSASIVGSYGYTF.

V gene TRBV29-1 combines with J gene TRBJ1-5; 7 bases are shared with TRBD1. CDR1 is SQVTM, CDR2 ANQGSEA, per germline. The CDR3 is made up of 13 amino acids. The V and J ends lost 6 bases and 3 bases, in that order; junction bases with no gene match: 5. CDR3 bases: TGCAGCGTATCAGGGGGTCTCAATCAGCCCCAGCATTTT. Translating it yields CSVSGGLNQPQHF.

In its sample, this clone was seen once. The chain links TRBV6-5 to TRBJ2-2, with D uncertain. There are 13 residues in the CDR3. CDR1 is MNHEY, CDR2 SVGAGI, per germline. Trimming cost V 6 bases and J 0 bases, with 5 bases left between them. The CDR3 bases are TGTGCCAGCAGACAAACGAACACCGGGGAGCTGTTTTTT. Its protein product is CASRQTNTGELFF.

This rearrangement joins TRBV4-3 to TRBJ1-6; D is ambiguous. This CDR3 comprises 14 residues. CDR1 is LGHNA, CDR2 YSLEER, per germline. V lost 1 base and J 10 bases, leaving 11 bases between the germline ends. DNA for the CDR3: TGCGCCAGCAGCCAAGGGCATCACGGATCACCCCTCCACTTT. Its protein is CASSQGHHGSPLHF.

The rearrangement links TRBV6-5 to TRBJ2-7, with D tentatively TRBD2 (5 bases). The ends were cut back, 6 bases at V and 4 bases at J, with 16 bases in the middle. The CDR3 has 14 amino acids. In germline, CDR1 is MNHEY, CDR2 SVGAGI. The CDR3 here is CASSKALTGYEQYF. The CDR3 DNA is TGTGCCAGCAGCAAAGCATTAACGGGGTACGAGCAGTACTTC.

The chain uses TRBV6-1 and TRBJ2-1; D remains unclear. Trimming removed 5 bases from V and 7 bases from J, with 12 bases in between. Germline V gene sequence: CDR1 MNHNS, CDR2 SASEGT. This CDR3 comprises 13 residues. The CDR3 region has the DNA TGTGCCAGCAGTCCCTCGATAGGGAATGAGCAGTTCTTC. Amino acids: CASSPSIGNEQFF.

CDR3 protein: CASSSDTVSYGYTF. As DNA, the CDR3 is TGTGCCAGCAGCAGCGACACAGTGAGCTATGGCTACACCTTC. This sequence joins TRBV9 and TRBJ1-2; D is undetermined. Trimming cost V 4 bases and J 4 bases, with 14 bases left between them. CDR3 length equals 14 residues. Germline CDR1 reads SGDLS; CDR2 reads YYNGEE.

The chain carries TRBV19 and TRBJ1-5; D is possibly TRBD1 (5 bases). Trimming took 4 bases from V and 2 from J, leaving 15 bases between them. The germline V gene encodes CDR1 LNHDA and CDR2 SQIVND (reference sequence). The CDR3 covers 16 residues. The CDR3 nucleotides read TGTGCCAGTAGTAACCAGCTCTCGGGGGGCAATCAGCCCCAGCATTTT. It is translated as CASSNQLSGGNQPQHF.

V is TRBV30 and J is TRBJ1-2; tentative D call: TRBD1 (6 bases). The ends were cut back, 2 bases at V and 7 bases at J, with 11 bases in the middle. The CDR3 has 12 residues. Germline CDR1 and CDR2: GTSNPN and SVGIG (reference sequence). CDR3 loop: CAWSKGGLGYTF. The CDR3 coding sequence is TGTGCCTGGAGTAAGGGGGGGCTTGGCTACACCTTC.

The V and J genes are TRBV29-1 and TRBJ2-5; no definite D call. The germline gives CDR1 SQVTM, CDR2 ANQGSEA. V was cut by 6 bases and J by 2 bases, with 13 bases left in between. The length of the CDR3 is 13 residues. The CDR3 DNA follows: TGCAGCGTACGACAACCAGTTCAAGAGACCCAGTACTTC. Residues: CSVRQPVQETQYF.

The chain employs TRBV29-1 and TRBJ1-1, with 9 bases identical to TRBD1. The CDR3 is 13 residues long. V was pared by 5 bases and J by 6 bases, with 7 bases of the junction left unmatched. Germline V gives CDR1 SQVTM, CDR2 ANQGSEA. The CDR3 DNA reads TGCAGCGTTCCGGGACAGGGTATCTCTGAAGCTTTCTTT. Translating it yields CSVPGQGISEAFF. Complete variable domain (other parts from reference TRBV29-1 and TRBJ1-1): SAVISQKPSRDICQRGTSLTIQCQVDSQVTMMFWYRQQPGQSLTLIATANQGSEATYESGFVIDKFPISRPNLTFSTLTVSNMSPEDSSIYLCSVPGQGISEAFFGQGTRLTVV.

This chain connects TRBV29-1 to TRBJ2-7; 7 nucleotides match TRBD1. The CDR3 is made up of 13 amino acids. Germline assignment: CDR1 SQVTM and CDR2 ANQGSEA. The J segment lost 2 bases and the V segment lost 5 bases, leaving 6 bases of the junction unmatched. The CDR3 sequence: CSVRSGGTYEQYF. The CDR3 bases are TGCAGCGTTAGATCAGGGGGAACCTACGAGCAGTACTTC.

In this sample, this clone turned up a few times. This chain connects TRBV6-5 to TRBJ2-4; D gene unclear. The germline V gene has CDR1 MNHEY and CDR2 SVGAGI. The V and J ends lost 7 bases and 6 bases respectively, with 19 bases between them. CDR3 size: 15 residues. The DNA of the CDR3 is TGTGCCAGCACTAAAGGATCAGGAGCAAGAAACATTCAGTACTTC. Translation gives CASTKGSGARNIQYF.

V and J are TRBV15 and TRBJ2-3; D may match TRBD1 or TRBD2 (5 bases each). The length of the CDR3 is 14 residues. V shed 4 bases and J shed 2 bases, with 10 bases lying between them. Germline V gene lookup returns CDR1 LNHNV and CDR2 YYDKDF (reference sequence). The CDR3, as DNA: TGTGCCACCAGCAATACGGGGCCCACAGATACGCAGTATTTT. Translating gives CATSNTGPTDTQYF.

The rearrangement uses TRBV29-1 and TRBJ1-1; unclear D gene. Trimming left V 2 bases short and J 8 bases short, with 6 bases between. The germline V gene encodes CDR1 SQVTM and CDR2 ANQGSEA. This CDR3 spans 10 amino acids. This CDR3 reads CSVELREAFF. The CDR3, as DNA: TGCAGCGTTGAATTGAGAGAAGCTTTCTTT.

The rearrangement links TRBV10-3 to TRBJ2-1; D perhaps matches TRBD2 (6 bases). This CDR3 comprises 16 residues. Germline CDR1 and CDR2: ENHRY and SYGVKD. The V end lost 0 bases, the J end lost 0 bases, and 9 bases lay between the germline ends. CDR3 loop: CAISESYGGSYNEQFF. In nucleotides, the CDR3 is TGTGCCATCAGTGAGTCCTACGGGGGCTCCTACAATGAGCAGTTCTTC.

The gene calls are TRBV7-9 and TRBJ2-1; D is possibly TRBD1 (6 bases). Germline assignment: CDR1 SEHNR and CDR2 FQNEAQ (reference sequence). CDR3 size: 16 residues. V was trimmed by 1 base and J by 1 base, leaving 11 bases between them. CDR3 sequence (DNA): TGTGCCAGCAGCTTAGTGGGACAAGGGTCCTACAATGAGCAGTTCTTC. It encodes CASSLVGQGSYNEQFF. Full variable domain (outside the CDR3, taken from reference TRBV7-9 and TRBJ2-1): DTGVSQNPRHKITKRGQNVTFRCDPISEHNRLYWYRQTLGQGPEFLTYFQNEAQLEKSRLLSDRFSAERPKGSFSTLEIQRTEQGDSAMYLCASSLVGQGSYNEQFFGPGTRLTVL.

The V and J genes are TRBV6-6 and TRBJ2-5; D might be TRBD1 or TRBD2, each matching 6 bases. CDR1 is MNHNY and CDR2 is SVGAGI in the germline V gene (reference sequence). The germline V and J ends were trimmed by 2 bases and 3 bases, with 10 bases remaining between them. The CDR3 totals 14 residues. The CDR3 loop reads CASSYRGTKETQYF. For the CDR3, the DNA is TGTGCCAGCAGTTACCGCGGGACAAAAGAGACCCAGTACTTC.

The genes are TRBV9 and TRBJ2-7, with D perhaps matching TRBD1 (6 bases). The CDR3 contains 14 residues. Germline CDR1 SGDLS, CDR2 YYNGEE. With 3 bases removed from V and 0 bases from J, the gap between germline ends came to 10 bases. The CDR3: CASSAGHHSYEQYF. The CDR3 nucleotides read TGTGCCAGCAGCGCGGGACATCACTCCTACGAGCAGTACTTC.

The rearrangement links TRBV29-1 to TRBJ2-5; D unresolved. The V end was cut by 3 bases, the J end by 5 bases, with 10 bases between. From germline, CDR1 is SQVTM and CDR2 ANQGSEA. The CDR3 length is 12 residues. As DNA, the CDR3 is TGCAGCGTTGATTGGAATTCGGAGACCCAGTACTTC. Its protein product is CSVDWNSETQYF.